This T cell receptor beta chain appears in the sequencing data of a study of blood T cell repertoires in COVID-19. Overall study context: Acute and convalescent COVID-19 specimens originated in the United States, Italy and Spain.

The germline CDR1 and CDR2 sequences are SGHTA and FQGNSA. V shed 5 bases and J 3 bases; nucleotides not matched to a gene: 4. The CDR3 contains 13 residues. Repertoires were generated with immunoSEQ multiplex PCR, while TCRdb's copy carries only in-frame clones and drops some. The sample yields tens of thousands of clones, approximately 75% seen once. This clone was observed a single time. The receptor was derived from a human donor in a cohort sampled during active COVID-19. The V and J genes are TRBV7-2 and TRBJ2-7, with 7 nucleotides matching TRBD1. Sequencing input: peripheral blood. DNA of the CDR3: TGTGCCAGCAGCCTGACAGGGTTCTACGAGCAGTACTTC. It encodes CASSLTGFYEQYF.